The clone carrying this T cell receptor (beta chain) was detected only once. What it recognizes is unknown. Between the trimmed V and J ends, which lost 7 bases and 0 bases, there was a span of 16 bases. Looked up from germline, CDR1 is WSHSY and CDR2 is SAAADI. There are 16 residues in the CDR3. This sample stems from a study of shared clonotypes between healthy human individuals. Study as a whole: Samples came from two female and a few male donors aged 18 to 49.

Regarding the study as a whole: The sharing of 4% to 5.5% of naive CD4 clonotypes was seen across a few donors.

The authors loaded 200 ng DNA, about 30,000 T cell genomes, into sorted-subset replicate PCRs. Produced via immunoSEQ multiplex PCR; TCRdb's table is partial and in-frame only. This table has millions of clones, 90% to 95% appearing once. The origin of this receptor is a man aged 18-30 years in good health. The rearrangement joins TRBV10-2 to TRBJ1-3; D ambiguous. Sequencing was performed on naive CD4+ T cells sorted from blood. Subset here: CD45RA+ positively selected. CDR3 sequence reads: CASMNGRVLSGNTIYF. CDR3 in DNA: TGCGCCAGCATGAACGGGCGGGTACTCTCTGGAAACACCATATATTTT.